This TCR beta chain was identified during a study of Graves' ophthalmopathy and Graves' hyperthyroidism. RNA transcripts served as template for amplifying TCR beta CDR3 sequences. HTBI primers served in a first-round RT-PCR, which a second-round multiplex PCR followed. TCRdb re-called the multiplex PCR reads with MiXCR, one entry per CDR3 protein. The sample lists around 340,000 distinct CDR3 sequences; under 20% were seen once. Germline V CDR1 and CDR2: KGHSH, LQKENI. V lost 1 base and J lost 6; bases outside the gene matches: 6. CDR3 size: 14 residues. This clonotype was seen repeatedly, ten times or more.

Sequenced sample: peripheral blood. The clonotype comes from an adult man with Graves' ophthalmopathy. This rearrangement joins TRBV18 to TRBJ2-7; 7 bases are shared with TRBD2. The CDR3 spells CASSPLGLESEQYF. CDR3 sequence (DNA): TGTGCCAGCTCACCACTAGGACTAGAGAGCGAGCAGTACTTC.